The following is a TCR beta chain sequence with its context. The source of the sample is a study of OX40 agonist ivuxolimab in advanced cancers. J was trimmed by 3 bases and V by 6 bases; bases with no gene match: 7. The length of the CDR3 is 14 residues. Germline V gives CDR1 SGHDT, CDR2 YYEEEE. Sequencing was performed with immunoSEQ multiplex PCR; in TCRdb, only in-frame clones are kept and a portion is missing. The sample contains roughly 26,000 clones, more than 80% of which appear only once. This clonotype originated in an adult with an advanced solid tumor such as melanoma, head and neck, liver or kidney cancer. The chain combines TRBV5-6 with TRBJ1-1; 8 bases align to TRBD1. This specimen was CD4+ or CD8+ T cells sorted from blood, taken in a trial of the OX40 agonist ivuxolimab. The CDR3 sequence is CASIYRGEDTEAFF. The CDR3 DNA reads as TGTGCCAGCATCTACAGGGGGGAAGACACTGAAGCTTTCTTT.